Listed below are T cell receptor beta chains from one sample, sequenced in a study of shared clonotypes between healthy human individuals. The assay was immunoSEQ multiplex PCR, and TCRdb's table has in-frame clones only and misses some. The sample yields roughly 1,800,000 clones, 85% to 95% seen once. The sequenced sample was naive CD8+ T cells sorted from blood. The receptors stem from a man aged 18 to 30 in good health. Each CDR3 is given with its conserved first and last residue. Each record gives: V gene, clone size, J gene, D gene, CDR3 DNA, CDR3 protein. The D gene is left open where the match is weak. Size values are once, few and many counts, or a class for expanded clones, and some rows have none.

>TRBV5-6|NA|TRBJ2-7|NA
TGTGCCAGCAGCTTGGCCGTCGACGAGCAGTACTTC
CASSLAVDEQYF
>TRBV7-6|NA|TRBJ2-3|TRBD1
TGTGCCAGCAGCACCCGGGACAGGGGTAGCACAGATACGCAGTATTTT
CASSTRDRGSTDTQYF
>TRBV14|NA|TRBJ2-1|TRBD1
TGTGCCAGCAGCAACCCCGGACAGGGGGCGCCTCATTTGTCCTACAATGAGCAGTTCTTC
CASSNPGQGAPHLSYNEQFF
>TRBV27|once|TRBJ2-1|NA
TGTGCCAGCACCCCGGGACCGGGGTACAATGAGCAGTTCTTC
CASTPGPGYNEQFF
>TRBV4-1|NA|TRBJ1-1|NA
TGCGCCAGCAGCCAAGTGCAAATGGGAACTGAAGCTTTCTTT
CASSQVQMGTEAFF
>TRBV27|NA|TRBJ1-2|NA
TGTGCCAGCAGTTCGGCACTCGGCAGCTATGGCTACACCTTC
CASSSALGSYGYTF
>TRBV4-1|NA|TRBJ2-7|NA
TGCGCCAGCAGCCAAGGTGACACCTCCTACGAGCAGTACTTC
CASSQGDTSYEQYF
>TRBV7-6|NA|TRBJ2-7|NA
TGTGCCAGCAGCTTCCGCCAGGGATACGAGCAGTACTTC
CASSFRQGYEQYF
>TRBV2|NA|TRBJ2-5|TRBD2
TGTGCCAGCACCCCTGGACTAGCGCGGGTTTCCGAAGAGACCCAGTACTTC
CASTPGLARVSEETQYF
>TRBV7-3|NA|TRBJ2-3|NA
TGTGCCAGCAGCTTAAGTCCTATGACTACAGATACGCAGTATTTT
CASSLSPMTTDTQYF
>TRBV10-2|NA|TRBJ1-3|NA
TGCGCCAGCAGTGAATGGGATCCGAGAGGAAACACCATATATTTT
CASSEWDPRGNTIYF
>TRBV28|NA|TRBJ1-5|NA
TGTGCCAGCGAAATAGGGGGGGACATCCTTTTGGCCCAGCATTTT
CASEIGGDILLAQHF
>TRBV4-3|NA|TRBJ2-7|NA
TGCGCCAGCAGCCAAGATTGGGGGATTCCTAGCGAGCAGTACTTC
CASSQDWGIPSEQYF
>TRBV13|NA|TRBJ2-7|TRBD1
TGTGCCAGCAGCCCCGGGACAGGCTCCTACGAGCAGTACTTC
CASSPGTGSYEQYF
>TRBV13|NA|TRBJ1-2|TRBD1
TGTGCCAGCAGCTACGGGACAGGGGAAGACTATGGCTACACCTTC
CASSYGTGEDYGYTF
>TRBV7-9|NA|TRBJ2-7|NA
TGTGCCAGCAGCAATAGCGAGTACGAGCAGTACTTC
CASSNSEYEQYF
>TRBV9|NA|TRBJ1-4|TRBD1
TGTGCCAGCAGCGAGGGAGGGACAGGCAATGAAAAACTGTTTTTT
CASSEGGTGNEKLFF
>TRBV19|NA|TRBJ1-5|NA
TGTGCCAGTAGTATAGATCTTCAGGCAGTCGACCAGCATTTT
CASSIDLQAVDQHF
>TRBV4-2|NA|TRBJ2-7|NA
TGTGCCAGCAGCCAAGATACAAAGAACGAGCAGTACTTC
CASSQDTKNEQYF
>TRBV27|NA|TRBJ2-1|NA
TGTGCCAGCACCTCGGCGGGGTTTTGGGATGAGCAGTTCTTC
CASTSAGFWDEQFF
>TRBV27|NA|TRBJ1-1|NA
TGTGCCAGCAGTTTAGAGATGTTGAACACTGAAGCTTTCTTT
CASSLEMLNTEAFF
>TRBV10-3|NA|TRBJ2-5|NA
TGTGCCATCAGTGAAATTGTCGGAGAGACCCAGTACTTC
CAISEIVGETQYF
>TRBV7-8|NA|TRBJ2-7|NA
TGTGCCAGCAGCAACGATCGGGACGCGTATGGCTACGAGCAGTACTTC
CASSNDRDAYGYEQYF
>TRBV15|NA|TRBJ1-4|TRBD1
TGTGCCACCAGCAGAGAGACAGGGATAAGTGAAAAACTGTTTTTT
CATSRETGISEKLFF
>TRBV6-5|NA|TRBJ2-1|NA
TGTGCCAGCAGTTACTTTAGGGCCGATGAGCAGTTCTTC
CASSYFRADEQFF
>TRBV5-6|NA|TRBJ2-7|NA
TGTGCCAGCAGCTTGGAGCTCGAGGGAGTCGACGAGCAGTACTTC
CASSLELEGVDEQYF
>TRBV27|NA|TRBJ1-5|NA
TGTGCCAGCAGTCCTAAGGGTTCAGGGTCCAATCAGCCCCAGCATTTT
CASSPKGSGSNQPQHF
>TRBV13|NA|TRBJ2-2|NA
TGTGCCAGCAGCTTAAACACCGGGGAGCTGTTTTTT
CASSLNTGELFF
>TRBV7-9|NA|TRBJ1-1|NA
TGTGCCAGCAGCCCCACGTTTCCCGAAGCTTTCTTT
CASSPTFPEAFF
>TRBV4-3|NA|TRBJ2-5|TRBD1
TGCGCCAGCAGCCAAGAGTTGGGGACAGGGCCCCAAGAGACCCAGTACTTC
CASSQELGTGPQETQYF